Each of the 21 T cell receptor beta chains below was sequenced from the same sample in a study of blood T cell repertoires in COVID-19. Clones were sequenced by immunoSEQ multiplex PCR, and TCRdb holds only the in-frame ones, with some missing. The sample lists 50,000 to 65,000 clones; approximately 82% were seen once. Sequenced sample: peripheral blood. These receptors were taken from a human donor in a cohort sampled during active COVID-19.

The CDR3 sequence is CASSQDFASGRYEQYF. CDR3 DNA: TGTGCCAGCAGCCAAGACTTCGCTAGCGGGAGGTACGAGCAGTACTTC. The gene calls are TRBV4-2 and TRBJ2-7; TRBD2 matches at 11 bases. V lost 0 bases and J lost 4; bases outside the gene matches: 5. The germline gives CDR1 LGHNA, CDR2 YNFKEQ. The CDR3 is 16 residues long.

The chain joins TRBV2 to TRBJ2-5; D is uncertain. The CDR3 runs to 12 residues. Trimming pared 7 bases from V and 3 bases from J, leaving 9 bases between. CDR1 SNHLY and CDR2 FYNNEI come from the germline V gene. CDR3 sequence: CASTGWEETQYF. The CDR3 bases are TGTGCCAGCACAGGTTGGGAAGAGACCCAGTACTTC.

V gene TRBV9 combines with J gene TRBJ2-5; TRBD1 is a possible D gene (7 bases). Germline V CDR1 and CDR2: SGDLS, YYNGEE. This CDR3 has 15 residues. V lost 2 bases and J lost 2, with 13 bases in between. CDR3 protein: CASSVGGRGQETQYF. The CDR3 coding sequence is TGTGCCAGCAGCGTGGGGGGCAGGGGGCAAGAGACCCAGTACTTC.

This rearrangement joins TRBV11-1 to TRBJ1-6; no firm D call. CDR1 and CDR2 from the germline V gene are SGHAT and FQDESV (reference sequence). V was shortened by 4 bases and J by 7 bases, with 11 bases between the two germline ends. This CDR3 has 14 residues. CDR3 in DNA: TGTGCCAGCAGCTCAGGACTGACCAATTCACCCCTCCACTTT. It codes for CASSSGLTNSPLHF.

V gene TRBV4-2 combines with J gene TRBJ2-4, with 15 bases lining up with TRBD2. The CDR3 covers 22 residues. CDR1 is LGHNA, CDR2 YNFKEQ, per germline. V trimming: 1 base; J trimming: 1 base; junction bases outside the gene matches: 14. CDR3 in amino acids: CASSQVIYGGTSGGRAKNIQYF. The CDR3, as DNA: TGTGCCAGCAGCCAAGTTATTTATGGAGGGACTAGCGGGGGGCGGGCCAAAAACATTCAGTACTTC.

The CDR3 region is CASSQGSRYTDTQYF. The CDR3 DNA reads as TGCGCCAGCAGCCAAGGGTCGCGGTACACAGATACGCAGTATTTT. V and J are TRBV4-1 and TRBJ2-3, with D unclear. This CDR3 is built from 15 residues. Trimming cost V 1 base and J 2 bases, with 10 bases left between them. Germline V gives CDR1 MGHRA, CDR2 YSYEKL.

This clone was found once. The chain couples TRBV7-2 to TRBJ1-5; maybe TRBD1 (5 bases). CDR3 length equals 15 residues. Germline CDR1 and CDR2: SGHTA and FQGNSA. The germline V and J ends were trimmed by 3 bases and 6 bases, with 15 bases remaining between them. DNA of the CDR3: TGTGCCAGCAGCTTTTTGAGGGGAGCGGGTCAGCCCCAGCATTTT. It codes for CASSFLRGAGQPQHF.

V usage is TRBV3-1 (or the pseudogene TRBV3-2) and J usage is TRBJ2-3; 8 bases are a match to TRBD2. The CDR3 loop spans 15 amino acids. The germline V gene has CDR1 LGHDT and CDR2 YNNKEL (reference sequence). V dropped 6 bases and J dropped 4; count of bases not matched to a gene: 9. CDR3 sequence reads: CASSVTGTRSDTQYF. The CDR3, as DNA: TGTGCCAGCAGTGTTACCGGGACTAGGTCAGATACGCAGTATTTT.

This sequence joins TRBV5-1 and TRBJ2-2; maybe TRBD2 (5 bases). Germline V CDR1 and CDR2: SGHRS, YFSETQ. V gave up 5 bases and J gave up 7 bases, with 15 bases separating them. There are 14 residues in the CDR3. CDR3 sequence: CASRTNSWGGELFF. CDR3 coding DNA: TGCGCCAGCAGGACTAACTCTTGGGGCGGGGAGCTGTTTTTT.

This chain joins TRBV12-2 and TRBJ2-7; TRBD2 reflects the table's D call only, with no check against the DNA. TRBV12-2 is shown as a pseudogene. The CDR3 extends over 22 amino acids. The CDR3 sequence is CASRLDSGTRCCPCRGAYEQYF. As DNA, the CDR3 is TGTGCAAGTCGCTTAGATTCGGGGACGCGTTGTTGCCCCTGCCGCGGGGCCTACGAGCAGTACTTC.

The J gene is TRBJ2-3, the V gene TRBV9, with TRBD1 as a possible D gene (5 bases). Germline lookup yields CDR1 SGDLS and CDR2 YYNGEE. CDR3 length: 15 amino acids. V gave up 2 bases and J gave up 5 bases, with 15 bases separating them. The CDR3 coding sequence is TGTGCCAGCAGCGTTCTCGACAGAATAGAAGATACGCAGTATTTT. Translated: CASSVLDRIEDTQYF.

V is TRBV19 and J is TRBJ1-3; D call uncertain. The germline V gene encodes CDR1 LNHDA and CDR2 SQIVND (reference sequence). This CDR3 has 14 residues. The germline V and J ends were trimmed by 0 bases and 0 bases, with 3 bases remaining between them. The CDR3 DNA is TGTGCCAGTAGTATAGACTACTCTGGAAACACCATATATTTT. This translates into CASSIDYSGNTIYF.

This clone has only one observation. The rearrangement uses TRBV7-6 and TRBJ1-4, with D possibly TRBD1 on 5 matching bases. V was clipped by 2 bases and J by 7 bases, with 5 bases between them. CDR3 length: 12 residues. Per the germline V gene, CDR1 is SGHVS and CDR2 is FNYEAQ. CDR3 sequence (DNA): TGTGCCAGCAGCTTAAGGGGTGAAAAACTGTTTTTT. Translating it yields CASSLRGEKLFF.

The J gene is TRBJ2-2, the V gene TRBV6-5, with 7 bases identical to TRBD2. CDR1 and CDR2 from the germline V gene are MNHEY and SVGAGI. The CDR3 has 14 residues. J gave up 2 bases and V 5 bases, and 2 bases lay outside the gene matches. The CDR3 sequence: CASSRLANTGELFF. CDR3 nucleotides: TGTGCCAGCAGTCGACTAGCCAACACCGGGGAGCTGTTTTTT.

This clone was found once. This chain connects TRBV7-3 to TRBJ2-2; D ambiguous. This CDR3 comprises 13 residues. Germline V gene lookup returns CDR1 SGHTA and CDR2 FQGTGA. The V end was cut by 5 bases, the J end by 6 bases, with 10 bases between. In nucleotides, the CDR3 is TGTGCCAGCAGCCCCCTTGGCTCCGGGGAGCTGTTTTTT. Residues: CASSPLGSGELFF.

This clone is a singleton in its sample. This rearrangement joins TRBV18 to TRBJ1-1; weak D call: TRBD1 (6 bases). V gave up 3 bases and J gave up 1 base, with 12 bases separating them. The CDR3 is 15 amino acids. CDR1 is KGHSH and CDR2 is LQKENI in the germline V gene. The CDR3 sequence is CASSPLDSQNTEAFF. CDR3 coding DNA: TGTGCCAGCTCACCCCTGGACAGCCAGAACACTGAAGCTTTCTTT.

V gene TRBV6-6 combines with J gene TRBJ2-1, with 9 bases matching TRBD1. This CDR3 has 16 amino acids. Losses at the gene ends were 0 bases for V and 9 bases for J; bases not matched to a gene: 9. CDR1 and CDR2 (germline): MNHNY, SVGAGI (reference sequence). The CDR3 nucleotides are TGTGCCAGCAGTTACTCACAGGGGGCGGGGACCCCTGAGCAGTTCTTC. It specifies CASSYSQGAGTPEQFF.

The chain recombines TRBV19 with TRBJ2-7, with D possibly TRBD1 on 6 matching bases. The V end was cut by 6 bases, the J end by 2 bases, with 20 bases between. This CDR3 region has 16 residues. The germline V gene has CDR1 LNHDA and CDR2 SQIVND (reference sequence). DNA of the CDR3: TGTGCCAGTAGCACCACAGGGACCCCCAAAACCTACGAGCAGTACTTC. This sequence encodes CASSTTGTPKTYEQYF.

The J gene is TRBJ2-1, the V gene TRBV6-2 or TRBV6-3; 7 bases map to TRBD2. V was clipped by 2 bases and J by 0 bases; unmatched bases: 7. This CDR3 comprises 17 residues. CDR1 is MNHEY, CDR2 SVGEGT, per germline. The CDR3 reads CASSYGSGGSSYNEQFF. CDR3 bases: TGTGCCAGCAGTTACGGATCCGGCGGGAGCTCCTACAATGAGCAGTTCTTC.

The V and J genes are TRBV5-1 and TRBJ2-3; TRBD2 matches 7 bases. Germline loops: CDR1 SGHRS, CDR2 YFSETQ. This CDR3 comprises 17 residues. V lost 4 bases, J lost 0 bases, and 11 bases stayed unmatched. CDR3 nucleotide sequence: TGCGCCAGCAGCCGACTGACCCGGGGAGGGAGCACAGATACGCAGTATTTT. This codes for CASSRLTRGGSTDTQYF.

V is TRBV15 and J is TRBJ2-6; 7 nucleotides line up with TRBD1. Trimming removed 0 bases from V and 0 bases from J; junction bases left unmatched: 2. This CDR3 comprises 17 residues. Germline assignment: CDR1 LNHNV and CDR2 YYDKDF (reference sequence). The CDR3 DNA sequence: TGTGCCACCAGCAGAGATGGGACAGACTCTGGGGCCAACGTCCTGACTTTC. It encodes CATSRDGTDSGANVLTF. Full variable domain (outside the CDR3, taken from reference TRBV15 and TRBJ2-6): DAMVIQNPRYQVTQFGKPVTLSCSQTLNHNVMYWYQQKSSQAPKLLFHYYDKDFNNEADTPDNFQSRRPNTSFCFLDIRSPGLGDTAMYLCATSRDGTDSGANVLTFGAGSRLTVL.